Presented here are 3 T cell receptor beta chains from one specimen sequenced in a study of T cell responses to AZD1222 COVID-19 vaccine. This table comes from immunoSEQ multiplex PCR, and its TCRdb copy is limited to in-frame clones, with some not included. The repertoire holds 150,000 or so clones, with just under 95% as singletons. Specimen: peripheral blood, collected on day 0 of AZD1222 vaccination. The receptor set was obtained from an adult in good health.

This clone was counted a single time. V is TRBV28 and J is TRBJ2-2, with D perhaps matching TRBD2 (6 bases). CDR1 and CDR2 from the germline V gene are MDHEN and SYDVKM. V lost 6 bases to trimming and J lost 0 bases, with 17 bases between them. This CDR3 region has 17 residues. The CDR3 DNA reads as TGTGCCAGCAGGTCCACGGTGGCGGGGTCGAACACCGGGGAGCTGTTTTTT. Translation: CASRSTVAGSNTGELFF.

The CDR3 sequence: CASSSTGGGYNEQFF. Here the CDR3 DNA reads TGCGCCAGCAGCTCGACAGGGGGAGGTTACAATGAGCAGTTCTTC. The J gene is TRBJ2-1, the V gene TRBV5-1; 9 bases align to TRBD1. The CDR3 is 15 residues long. With 3 bases clipped from V and 4 bases from J, the junction kept 5 bases outside the gene matches. Germline V gene lookup returns CDR1 SGHRS and CDR2 YFSETQ.

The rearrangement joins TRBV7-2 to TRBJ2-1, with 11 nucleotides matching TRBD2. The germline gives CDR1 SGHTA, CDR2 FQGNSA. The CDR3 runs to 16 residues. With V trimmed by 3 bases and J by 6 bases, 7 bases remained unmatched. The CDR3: CASSFRTSGLGNEQFF. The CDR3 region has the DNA TGTGCCAGCAGCTTTAGGACTAGCGGGCTAGGCAATGAGCAGTTCTTC. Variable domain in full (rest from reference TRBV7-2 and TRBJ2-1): GAGVSQSPSNKVTEKGKDVELRCDPISGHTALYWYRQSLGQGLEFLIYFQGNSAPDKSGLPSDRFSAERTGGSVSTLTIQRTQQEDSAVYLCASSFRTSGLGNEQFFGPGTRLTVL.